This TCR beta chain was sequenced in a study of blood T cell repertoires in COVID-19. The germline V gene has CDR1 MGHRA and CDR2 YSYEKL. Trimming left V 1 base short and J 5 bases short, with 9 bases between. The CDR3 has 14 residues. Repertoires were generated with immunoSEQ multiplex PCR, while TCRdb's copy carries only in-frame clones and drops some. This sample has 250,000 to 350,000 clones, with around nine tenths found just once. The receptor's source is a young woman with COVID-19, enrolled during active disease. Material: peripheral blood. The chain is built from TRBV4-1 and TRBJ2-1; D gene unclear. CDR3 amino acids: CASSQVLQNNEQFF. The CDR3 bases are TGCGCCAGCAGCCAAGTTCTCCAGAACAATGAGCAGTTCTTC.